The rows below give T cell receptor beta chains drawn from one sample of a study of blood T cell repertoires in COVID-19. Only in-frame clones appear in the TCRdb table, and some are missing; sequencing was by immunoSEQ multiplex PCR. The sample contains over 150,000 clones, about four fifths of which appear only once. Sequencing input: peripheral blood. These receptors were collected from a woman aged 55-75 years with acute or convalescent COVID-19. Both conserved end residues are part of each CDR3. Fields, in order: D gene, J gene, V gene, clone size, CDR3 protein, CDR3 DNA. A D gene is named only where the DNA matches it firmly. Clone size is not always given. Where it is, it says once, few, many or a class for expanded clones.

. | TRBJ1-1 | TRBV28 | once | CASSWMGAEAFF | TGTGCCAGCAGTTGGATGGGCGCTGAAGCTTTCTTT
TRBD1 | TRBJ2-3 | TRBV11-1 | . | CASSSHGQGAGDTQYF | TGTGCCAGCAGCTCGCACGGACAGGGGGCAGGAGATACGCAGTATTTT
. | TRBJ2-3 | TRBV29-1 | . | CSVLRGSSTDTQYF | TGCAGCGTTCTCAGGGGATCTAGCACAGATACGCAGTATTTT
. | TRBJ1-6 | TRBV5-1 | . | CASSRQEQINSPLHF | TGCGCCAGCAGCCGTCAGGAACAGATTAATTCACCCCTCCACTTT
. | TRBJ1-4 | TRBV11-2 | . | CASSFVGQNNEKLFF | TGTGCCAGCAGCTTTGTGGGGCAGAACAATGAAAAACTGTTTTTT
. | TRBJ1-3 | TRBV5-1 | few | CASSLDRVGNTIYF | TGCGCCAGCAGCTTGGACAGGGTCGGAAACACCATATATTTT
. | TRBJ1-1 | TRBV5-5 | . | CASSFQENTEAFF | TGTGCCAGCAGCTTTCAGGAGAACACTGAAGCTTTCTTT
. | TRBJ1-2 | TRBV7-9 | . | CASSLDLTEYGYTF | TGTGCCAGCAGCTTGGATCTGACGGAGTATGGCTACACCTTC
. | TRBJ2-7 | TRBV7-9 | . | CASSLVSSYEQYF | TGTGCCAGCAGCTTAGTTAGCTCCTACGAGCAGTACTTC
. | TRBJ1-6 | TRBV9 | . | CASSGQTSSSSYNSPLHF | TGTGCCAGCAGCGGACAGACTTCTTCGAGCTCCTATAATTCACCCCTCCACTTT
. | TRBJ1-6 | TRBV5-6 | . | CASRPRGTRRSPLHF | TGTGCCAGCAGGCCACGGGGGACCCGACGTTCACCCCTCCACTTT
TRBD2 | TRBJ2-1 | TRBV5-1 | . | CASSFSGGANEQFF | TGCGCCAGCAGCTTCAGCGGGGGGGCCAATGAGCAGTTCTTC
. | TRBJ1-1 | TRBV5-6 | . | CASSLDRTVRAFF | TGTGCCAGCAGCTTGGACAGGACGGTACGGGCTTTCTTT
. | TRBJ2-4 | TRBV19 | . | CASRWGGAAKNIQYF | TGTGCCAGTAGATGGGGCGGGGCAGCCAAAAACATTCAGTACTTC
. | TRBJ1-5 | TRBV3-1/TRBV3-2 | . | CASSQGGQGRQPQHF | TGTGCCAGCAGCCAAGGGGGTCAGGGGCGTCAGCCCCAGCATTTT
TRBD1 | TRBJ1-1 | TRBV7-9 | . | CASSSGTVNEAFF | TGTGCCAGCAGCTCGGGGACAGTTAATGAAGCTTTCTTT
. | TRBJ1-5 | TRBV12-3/TRBV12-4 | . | CASSPREAQPQHF | TGTGCCAGCAGTCCCAGGGAGGCTCAGCCCCAGCATTTT
. | TRBJ2-3 | TRBV7-2 | . | CASSPYLSTDTQYF | TGTGCCAGCAGCCCATACTTGAGCACAGATACGCAGTATTTT
. | TRBJ1-1 | TRBV3-1/TRBV3-2 | . | CASSQDPARRSAEAFF | TGTGCCAGCAGCCAAGACCCAGCCCGCCGAAGCGCTGAAGCTTTCTTT
. | TRBJ2-6 | TRBV30 | . | CAWSVWASGANVLTF | TGTGCCTGGAGTGTATGGGCCTCTGGGGCCAACGTCCTGACTTTC
. | TRBJ1-4 | TRBV30 | . | CAWRDTQRYSTNEKLFF | TGTGCCTGGAGGGACACCCAAAGGTACTCAACTAATGAAAAACTGTTTTTT
. | TRBJ1-2 | TRBV30 | . | CAWSAIESNGYGYTF | TGTGCCTGGAGTGCAATCGAAAGTAACGGCTATGGCTACACCTTC
. | TRBJ1-4 | TRBV30 | . | CAWSVSRAGEKLFF | TGTGCCTGGAGTGTAAGCAGGGCGGGGGAAAAACTGTTTTTT
. | TRBJ1-2 | TRBV7-9 | . | CASSFGGDSDGYTF | TGTGCCAGCAGCTTCGGGGGTGATTCGGATGGCTACACCTTC
TRBD1 | TRBJ2-7 | TRBV15 | . | CATSPGQPTYEQYF | TGTGCCACCAGCCCGGGACAGCCGACCTACGAGCAGTACTTC
. | TRBJ2-5 | TRBV28 | . | CASSFLSGVEETQYF | TGTGCCAGCAGTTTTTTATCAGGGGTTGAAGAGACCCAGTACTTC
TRBD2 | TRBJ2-1 | TRBV27 | . | CASSSLAGGSYNEQFF | TGTGCCAGCAGTTCCCTAGCGGGGGGCTCCTACAATGAGCAGTTCTTC
TRBD1 | TRBJ1-1 | TRBV28 | . | CASSYQTGGHTEAFF | TGTGCCAGCAGTTATCAAACAGGGGGCCACACTGAAGCTTTCTTT
TRBD2 | TRBJ2-5 | TRBV5-1 | few | CASSPPGLAGRETQYF | TGCGCCAGCAGCCCCCCGGGACTAGCGGGGAGGGAGACCCAGTACTTC
TRBD2 | TRBJ2-3 | TRBV27 | . | CASSPGLLSTDTQYF | TGTGCCAGCAGCCCGGGACTATTAAGCACAGATACGCAGTATTTT
. | TRBJ1-1 | TRBV5-6 | . | CASSLLGGGTEAFF | TGTGCCAGCAGCTTGTTGGGGGGAGGCACTGAAGCTTTCTTT
. | TRBJ1-4 | TRBV7-9 | . | CASTPGGSNEKLFF | TGTGCCAGCACCCCGGGGGGTTCTAATGAAAAACTGTTTTTT
. | TRBJ1-6 | TRBV15 | . | CATSRTQGTVSPLHF | TGTGCCACCAGCAGAACACAGGGTACGGTATCACCCCTCCACTTT
. | TRBJ2-7 | TRBV18 | . | CASSFRQASSYEQYF | TGTGCCAGCTCATTTAGACAGGCTTCATCCTACGAGCAGTACTTC
TRBD1 | TRBJ1-4 | TRBV9 | . | CASSGNRGEKLFF | TGTGCCAGCAGCGGGAACAGGGGTGAAAAACTGTTTTTT
. | TRBJ1-4 | TRBV27 | . | CASSLMAVGNEKLFF | TGTGCCAGCAGTTTAATGGCTGTTGGTAATGAAAAACTGTTTTTT
. | TRBJ1-1 | TRBV3-1/TRBV3-2 | . | CASSQEWVTGTPAFF | TGTGCCAGCAGCCAAGAGTGGGTTACAGGGACCCCAGCTTTCTTT
TRBD1 | TRBJ1-1 | TRBV10-2 | . | CASRTGQGLTEAFF | TGCGCCAGCAGAACGGGACAGGGCTTGACTGAAGCTTTCTTT
. | TRBJ2-2 | TRBV6-5 | . | CAIRSRVTGELFF | TGTGCCATCCGTAGCAGGGTGACCGGGGAGCTGTTTTTT
TRBD1 | TRBJ2-7 | TRBV7-2 | . | CASSSTGGGYEQYF | TGTGCCAGCAGCTCGACAGGGGGAGGGTACGAGCAGTACTTC
TRBD1 | TRBJ1-2 | TRBV2 | . | CASSTTGDYGYTF | TGTGCCAGCAGTACCACAGGGGACTATGGCTACACCTTC
. | TRBJ1-1 | TRBV1 | . | CTSSQDYPTNGQGGLNTEAFF | TGCACCAGCAGCCAAGATTACCCCACAAACGGACAGGGGGGTTTGAACACTGAAGCTTTCTTT
. | TRBJ1-5 | TRBV10-1 | . | CASSVGRGQPQHF | TGCGCCAGCAGTGTAGGCAGGGGACAGCCCCAGCATTTT
. | TRBJ2-3 | TRBV7-3 | . | CASSRGESSTDTQYF | TGTGCCAGCAGCCGCGGGGAGTCTAGCACAGATACGCAGTATTTT
TRBD1 | TRBJ1-4 | TRBV5-8 | . | CASSSPGQENEKLFF | TGTGCCAGCAGCTCGCCGGGACAGGAGAATGAAAAACTGTTTTTT
TRBD2 | TRBJ2-1 | TRBV5-1 | . | CASSLAGDLNNEQFF | TGCGCCAGCAGCCTGGCGGGGGATTTAAACAATGAGCAGTTCTTC
. | TRBJ1-2 | TRBV5-1 | . | CASSLELGLRTF | TGCGCCAGCAGCTTGGAGCTGGGACTTCGGACCTTC
TRBD2 | TRBJ2-1 | TRBV30 | . | CAWSRSGGDNEQFF | TGTGCCTGGAGTAGGAGCGGGGGGGACAATGAGCAGTTCTTC